This T cell receptor beta chain was captured in a study of cytomegalovirus exposure and HLA in healthy donors. Study in general: Of the donors genotyped, about 410 in all, 65% to 90% fell in the Caucasian-associated ancestry cluster. The study's findings and limits: Association of a missense DCLRE1C variant with TCR beta V- and J-gene trimming was reported in a later analysis.

The PCR contained 60 Vbeta and 13 Jbeta primers. In the original workflow: Counted up in a later analysis, unique TCR beta chains came to 60 million to 95 million, with some 9.9 million shared. Libraries were prepared by immunoSEQ multiplex PCR; TCRdb keeps only in-frame clonotypes and omits some of them. That table is the source of V, J and clone size, and D and trimming were worked out from the DNA. Here the sample spans approximately 35,000 clones, about two thirds being singletons. The CDR3 extends over 16 amino acids. Germline CDR1 is SGHNT and CDR2 is YENEEA. J gave up 8 bases and V 4 bases, and 5 bases lay outside the gene matches. Worth noting for this clone: No antigen is known for it.

Input material: PBMCs. This rearrangement joins TRBV11-3 to TRBJ2-1, with 16 bases lining up with TRBD2. The TCR was taken from a man in his forties or fifties in good health and CMV-seropositive. The CDR3 DNA reads as TGTGCCAGCAGCTCGGGACTAGCGGGGGGGCTATATGAGCAGTTCTTC. It is translated as CASSSGLAGGLYEQFF.